This T cell receptor (beta chain) was recovered during a study of blood T cell repertoires in COVID-19. As for the study in general: Some COVID-19 samples were acute and others convalescent; all came from the United States, Italy and Spain. PBMCs, B-cell-depleted T cells, or T cells were the source of the cDNA or gDNA that made up the material.

In the study's own analysis: From reference gene primer amplification, estimates of nucleated cell counts were derived. The assay was immunoSEQ multiplex PCR, and TCRdb's table has in-frame clones only and misses some. From that table come the V and J calls and clone size; the DNA was used to work out D and trimming. The sample has 35,000 to 50,000 clones; approximately 82% are singletons. CDR3 length: 13 amino acids. Trimming took off 4 bases at V and 5 bases at J, with 12 bases between the two ends. Germline loops: CDR1 SNHLY, CDR2 FYNNEI. The gene calls are TRBV2 and TRBJ2-7, with D perhaps TRBD1 (5 bases). What was sequenced was peripheral blood. This TCR was recovered from a woman older than 75 with acute or convalescent COVID-19. In DNA form, the CDR3 reads TGTGCCAGCAGTGGCAGGGTGTTCAACGAGCAGTACTTC. It encodes CASSGRVFNEQYF.